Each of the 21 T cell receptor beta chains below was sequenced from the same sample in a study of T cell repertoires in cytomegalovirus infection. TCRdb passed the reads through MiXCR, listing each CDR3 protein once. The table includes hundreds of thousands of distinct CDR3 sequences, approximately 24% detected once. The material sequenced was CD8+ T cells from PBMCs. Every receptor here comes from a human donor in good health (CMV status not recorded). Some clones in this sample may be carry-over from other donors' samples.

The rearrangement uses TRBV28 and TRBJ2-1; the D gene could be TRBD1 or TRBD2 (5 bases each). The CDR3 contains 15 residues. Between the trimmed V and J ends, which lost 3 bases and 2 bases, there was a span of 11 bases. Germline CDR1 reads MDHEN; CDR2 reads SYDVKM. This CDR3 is CASSFGAGTYNEQFF. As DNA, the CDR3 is TGTGCCAGCAGTTTCGGGGCAGGTACCTACAATGAGCAGTTCTTC. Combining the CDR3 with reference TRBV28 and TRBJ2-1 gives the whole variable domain DVKVTQSSRYLVKRTGEKVFLECVQDMDHENMFWYRQDPGLGLRLIYFSYDVKMKEKGDIPEGYSVSREKKERFSLILESASTNQTSMYLCASSFGAGTYNEQFFGPGTRLTVL.

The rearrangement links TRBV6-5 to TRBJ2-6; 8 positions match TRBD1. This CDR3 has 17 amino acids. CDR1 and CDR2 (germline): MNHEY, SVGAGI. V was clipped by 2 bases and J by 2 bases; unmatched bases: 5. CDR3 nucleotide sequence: TGTGCCAGCAGTTACGAGACAGGGGACGCTGGGGCCAACGTCCTGACTTTC. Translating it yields CASSYETGDAGANVLTF.

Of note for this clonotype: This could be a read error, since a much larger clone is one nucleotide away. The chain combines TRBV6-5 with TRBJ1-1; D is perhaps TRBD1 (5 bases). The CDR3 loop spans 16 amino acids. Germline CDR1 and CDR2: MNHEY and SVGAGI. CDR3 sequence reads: CASSRGRIFGNTKAFF. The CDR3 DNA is TGTGCCAGCAGCCGGGGACGGATATTTGGGAACACTAAAGCTTTCTTT.

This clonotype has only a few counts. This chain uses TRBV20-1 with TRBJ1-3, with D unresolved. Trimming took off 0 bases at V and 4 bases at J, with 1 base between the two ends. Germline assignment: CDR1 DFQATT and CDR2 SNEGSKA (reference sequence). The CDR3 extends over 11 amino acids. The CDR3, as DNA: TGCAGTGCTAGAGAGGGAAACACCATATATTTT. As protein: CSAREGNTIYF.

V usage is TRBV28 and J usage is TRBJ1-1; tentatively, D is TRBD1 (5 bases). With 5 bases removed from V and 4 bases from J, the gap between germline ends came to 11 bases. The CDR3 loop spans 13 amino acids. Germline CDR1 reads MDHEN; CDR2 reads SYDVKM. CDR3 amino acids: CASSAFGGTEAFF. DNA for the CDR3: TGTGCCAGCAGTGCCTTTGGGGGCACTGAAGCTTTCTTT.

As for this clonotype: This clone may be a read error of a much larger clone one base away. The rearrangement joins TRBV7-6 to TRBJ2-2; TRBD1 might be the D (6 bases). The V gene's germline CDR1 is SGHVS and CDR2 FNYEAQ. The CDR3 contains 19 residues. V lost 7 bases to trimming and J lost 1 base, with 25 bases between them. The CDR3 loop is CASNFPPQGRQGNTGELFF. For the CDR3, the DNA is TGTGCCAGCAACTTCCCTCCACAGGGCCGCCAGGGGAACACCGGGGAGCTGTTTTTT.

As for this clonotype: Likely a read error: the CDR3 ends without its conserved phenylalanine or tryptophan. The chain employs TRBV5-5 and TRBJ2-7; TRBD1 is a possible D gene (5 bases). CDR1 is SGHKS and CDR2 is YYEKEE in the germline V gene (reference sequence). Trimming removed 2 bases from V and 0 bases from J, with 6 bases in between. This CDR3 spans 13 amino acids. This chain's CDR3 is CASSFDSSYEQYS. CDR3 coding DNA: TGTGCCAGCAGCTTTGACAGCTCCTACGAGCAGTACTCC.

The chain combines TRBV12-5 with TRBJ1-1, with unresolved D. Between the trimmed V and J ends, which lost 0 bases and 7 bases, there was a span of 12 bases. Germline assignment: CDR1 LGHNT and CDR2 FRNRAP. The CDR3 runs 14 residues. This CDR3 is CASGLVSLVGEAFF. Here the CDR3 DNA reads TGTGCTAGTGGTTTGGTATCCCTCGTGGGTGAAGCTTTCTTT.

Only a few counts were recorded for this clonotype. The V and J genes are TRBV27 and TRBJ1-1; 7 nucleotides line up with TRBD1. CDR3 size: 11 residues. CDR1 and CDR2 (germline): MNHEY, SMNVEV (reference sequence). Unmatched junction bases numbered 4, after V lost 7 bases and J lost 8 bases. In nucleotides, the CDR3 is TGTGCCAGCAACCTGGGACAGGAAGCTTTCTTT. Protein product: CASNLGQEAFF.

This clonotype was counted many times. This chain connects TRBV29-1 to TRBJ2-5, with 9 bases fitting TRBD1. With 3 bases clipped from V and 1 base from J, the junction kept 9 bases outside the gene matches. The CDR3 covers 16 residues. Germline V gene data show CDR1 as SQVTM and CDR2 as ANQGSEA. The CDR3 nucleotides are TGCAGCGTTGATGGCCCTACAGGGGGCCCCCAAGAGACCCAGTACTTC. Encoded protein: CSVDGPTGGPQETQYF.

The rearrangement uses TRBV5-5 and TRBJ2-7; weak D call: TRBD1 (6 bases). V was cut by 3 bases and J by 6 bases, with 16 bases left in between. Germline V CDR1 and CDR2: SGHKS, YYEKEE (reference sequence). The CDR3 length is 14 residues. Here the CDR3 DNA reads TGTGCCAGCAGCTCGGTACGAACAGGGCCCGAGCAGTACTTC. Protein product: CASSSVRTGPEQYF.

The CDR3 region has the DNA TGTGCCAGCAGCCATTCCGGAACCACCGGGGAGCTGTTTTTT. It is translated as CASSHSGTTGELFF. This chain connects TRBV4-2 to TRBJ2-2; D uncertain. The CDR3 runs to 14 residues. The germline V gene encodes CDR1 LGHNA and CDR2 YNFKEQ. Trimming stripped 3 bases from V and 4 bases from J, with 9 bases between.

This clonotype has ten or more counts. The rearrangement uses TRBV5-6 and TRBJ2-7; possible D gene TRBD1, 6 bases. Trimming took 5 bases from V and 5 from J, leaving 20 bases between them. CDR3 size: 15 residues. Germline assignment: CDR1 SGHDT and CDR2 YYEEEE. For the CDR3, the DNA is TGTGCCAGCAGACCCTACCGGGACACCTACCACGAGCAGTACGTC. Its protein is CASRPYRDTYHEQYV.

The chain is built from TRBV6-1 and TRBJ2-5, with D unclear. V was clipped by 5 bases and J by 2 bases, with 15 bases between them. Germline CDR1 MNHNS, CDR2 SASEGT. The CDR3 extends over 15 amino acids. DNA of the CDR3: TGTGCCAGCAGTTACGCGGACGGATCTCAAGAGACCCAGTACTTC. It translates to CASSYADGSQETQYF.

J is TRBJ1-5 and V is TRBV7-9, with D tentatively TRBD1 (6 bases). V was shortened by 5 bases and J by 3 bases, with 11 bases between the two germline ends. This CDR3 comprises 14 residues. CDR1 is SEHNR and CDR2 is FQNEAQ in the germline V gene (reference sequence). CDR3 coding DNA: TGTGCCAGCAGCCAGGGGAGGACCAATCAGCCCCAGCATTTT. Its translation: CASSQGRTNQPQHF.

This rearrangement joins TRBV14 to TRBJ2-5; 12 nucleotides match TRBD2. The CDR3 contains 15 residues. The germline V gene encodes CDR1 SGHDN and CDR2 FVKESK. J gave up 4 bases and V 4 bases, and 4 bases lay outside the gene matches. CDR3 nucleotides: TGTGCCAGCAGCCCTTGGACTAGCGGGGTAGAGACCCAGTACTTC. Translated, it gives CASSPWTSGVETQYF.

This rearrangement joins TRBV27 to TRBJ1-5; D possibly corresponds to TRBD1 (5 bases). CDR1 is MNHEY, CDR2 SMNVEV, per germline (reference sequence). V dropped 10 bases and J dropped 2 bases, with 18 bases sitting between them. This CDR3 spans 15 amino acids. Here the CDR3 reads CATSGATGGNQPQHF. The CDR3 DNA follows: TGTGCCACCTCCGGGGCTACTGGGGGCAATCAGCCCCAGCATTTT.

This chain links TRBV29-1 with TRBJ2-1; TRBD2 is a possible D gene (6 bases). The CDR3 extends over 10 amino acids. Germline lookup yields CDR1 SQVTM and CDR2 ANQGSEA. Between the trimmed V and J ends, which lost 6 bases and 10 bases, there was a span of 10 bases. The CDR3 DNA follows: TGCAGCGTCGGGACTGCCGAGCAGTTCTTC. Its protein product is CSVGTAEQFF.

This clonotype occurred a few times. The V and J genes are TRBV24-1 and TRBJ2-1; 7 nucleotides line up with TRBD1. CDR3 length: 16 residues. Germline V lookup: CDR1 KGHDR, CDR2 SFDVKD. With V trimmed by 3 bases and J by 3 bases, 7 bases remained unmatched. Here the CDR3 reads CATSDGTETNYNEQFF. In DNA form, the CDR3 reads TGTGCCACCAGTGATGGGACAGAAACTAACTACAATGAGCAGTTCTTC.

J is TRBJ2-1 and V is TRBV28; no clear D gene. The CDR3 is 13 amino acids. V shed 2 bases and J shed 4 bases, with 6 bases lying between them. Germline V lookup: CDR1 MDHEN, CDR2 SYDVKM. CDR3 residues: CASSLLRYNEQFF. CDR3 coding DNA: TGTGCCAGCAGTTTACTCAGGTACAATGAGCAGTTCTTC.

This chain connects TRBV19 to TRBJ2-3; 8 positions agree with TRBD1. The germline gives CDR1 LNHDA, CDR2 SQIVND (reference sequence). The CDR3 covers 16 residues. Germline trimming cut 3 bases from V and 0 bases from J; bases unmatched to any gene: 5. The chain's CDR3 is CASSIPDRGSTDTQYF. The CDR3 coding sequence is TGTGCCAGTAGTATCCCCGACAGGGGAAGCACAGATACGCAGTATTTT.